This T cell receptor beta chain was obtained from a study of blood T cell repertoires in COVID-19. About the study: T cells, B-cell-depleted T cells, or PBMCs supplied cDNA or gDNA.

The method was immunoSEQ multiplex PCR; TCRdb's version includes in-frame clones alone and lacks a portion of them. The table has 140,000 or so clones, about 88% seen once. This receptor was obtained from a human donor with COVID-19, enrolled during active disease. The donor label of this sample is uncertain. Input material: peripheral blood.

The CDR3 reads CASSQDEGQGGSPLHF. CDR3 nucleotide sequence: TGCGCCAGCAGCCAAGACGAGGGACAGGGCGGGTCACCCCTCCACTTT. The V call is TRBV4-1, the J call TRBJ1-6; TRBD1 agrees at 9 bases. J gave up 10 bases and V 0 bases, and 7 bases lay outside the gene matches. This CDR3 contains 16 residues. CDR1 MGHRA and CDR2 YSYEKL come from the germline V gene.